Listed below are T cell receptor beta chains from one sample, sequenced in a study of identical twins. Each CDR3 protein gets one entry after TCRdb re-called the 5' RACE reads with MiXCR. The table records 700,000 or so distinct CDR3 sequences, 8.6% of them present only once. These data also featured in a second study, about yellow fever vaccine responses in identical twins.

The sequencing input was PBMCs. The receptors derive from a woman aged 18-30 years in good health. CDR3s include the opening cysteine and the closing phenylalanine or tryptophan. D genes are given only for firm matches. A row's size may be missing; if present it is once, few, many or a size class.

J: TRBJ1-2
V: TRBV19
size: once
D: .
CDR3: CASRDETGPNYGYTF
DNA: TGTGCCAGTAGAGACGAGACAGGACCCAACTATGGCTACACCTTC

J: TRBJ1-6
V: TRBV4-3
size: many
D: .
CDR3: CASSQERGYNSPLHF
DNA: TGCGCCAGCAGCCAAGAGAGGGGGTATAATTCACCCCTCCACTTT

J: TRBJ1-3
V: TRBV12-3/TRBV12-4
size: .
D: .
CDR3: CASSLQVPTSGNTIYF
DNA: TGTGCCAGCAGTTTACAGGTCCCGACCTCTGGAAACACCATATATTTT

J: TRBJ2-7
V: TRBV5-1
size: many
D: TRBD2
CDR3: CASRPRGGTGSYEQYF
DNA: TGCGCCAGCAGACCACGGGGGGGAACAGGGAGCTACGAGCAGTACTTC

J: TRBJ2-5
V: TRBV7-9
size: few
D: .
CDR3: CASSLAPSGENQETQYF
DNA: TGTGCCAGCAGCTTAGCCCCTTCGGGGGAAAACCAAGAGACCCAGTACTTC

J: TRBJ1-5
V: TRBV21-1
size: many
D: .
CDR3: CARPFDWDRGRSNQPQHF
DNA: TGTGCCAGACCGTTCGACTGGGACAGGGGACGGAGCAATCAGCCCCAGCATTTT

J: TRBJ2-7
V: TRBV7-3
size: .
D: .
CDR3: CASTEASHYYEQYF
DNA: TGTGCCAGCACCGAGGCTTCCCACTACTACGAGCAGTACTTC

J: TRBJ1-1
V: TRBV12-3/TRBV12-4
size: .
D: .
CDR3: CASSLVTSEAFF
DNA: TGTGCCAGCAGTTTAGTAACCTCTGAAGCTTTCTTT

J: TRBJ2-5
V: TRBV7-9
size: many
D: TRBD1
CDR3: CASSLVGDSGVETQYF
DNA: TGTGCCAGCAGCTTAGTGGGGGACAGTGGAGTGGAGACCCAGTACTTC

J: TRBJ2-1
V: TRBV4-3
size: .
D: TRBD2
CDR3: CASSQDGLAGSSYNEQFF
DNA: TGCGCCAGCAGCCAAGATGGGCTAGCGGGGAGCTCCTACAATGAGCAGTTCTTC

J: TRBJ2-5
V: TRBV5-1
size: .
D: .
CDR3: CASSRAFQETQYF
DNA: TGCGCCAGCAGTAGAGCTTTCCAAGAGACCCAGTACTTC

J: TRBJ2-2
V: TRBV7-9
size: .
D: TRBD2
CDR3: CASSLATSGTNTGELFF
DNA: TGTGCCAGCAGCTTAGCAACTAGCGGAACGAACACCGGGGAGCTGTTTTTT

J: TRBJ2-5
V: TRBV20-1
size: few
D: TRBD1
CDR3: CSARVDRIQETQYF
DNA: TGCAGTGCTAGAGTGGACAGGATCCAAGAGACCCAGTACTTC

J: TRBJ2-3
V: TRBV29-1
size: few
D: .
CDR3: CSVETLGTDTQYF
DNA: TGCAGCGTCGAGACGTTGGGGACAGATACGCAGTATTTT

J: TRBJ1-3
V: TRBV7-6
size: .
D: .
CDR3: CASSPPGGSGNTIYF
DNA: TGTGCCAGCAGCCCCCCGGGAGGGTCTGGAAACACCATATATTTT

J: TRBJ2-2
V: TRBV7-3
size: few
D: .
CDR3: CASSSGGQRGELFF
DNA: TGTGCCAGCAGCTCGGGCGGACAGCGCGGGGAGCTGTTTTTT